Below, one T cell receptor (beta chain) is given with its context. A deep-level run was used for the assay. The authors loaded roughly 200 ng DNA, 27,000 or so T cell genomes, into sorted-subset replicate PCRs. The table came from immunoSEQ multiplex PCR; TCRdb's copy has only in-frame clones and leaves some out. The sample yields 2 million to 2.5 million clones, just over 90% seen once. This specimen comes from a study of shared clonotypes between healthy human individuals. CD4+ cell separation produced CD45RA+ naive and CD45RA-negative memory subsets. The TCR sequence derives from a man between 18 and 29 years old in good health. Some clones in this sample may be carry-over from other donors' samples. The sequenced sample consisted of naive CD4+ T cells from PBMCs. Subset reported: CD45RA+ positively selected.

The CDR3 DNA reads TGTGCCAGCAGCTTAGAGAGGCGCACTGAAGCTTTCTTT. Translation: CASSLERRTEAFF. V usage is TRBV11-2 and J usage is TRBJ1-1; D is ambiguous. Germline loops: CDR1 SGHAT, CDR2 FQNNGV. The CDR3 totals 13 residues. V lost 0 bases and J lost 4, with 6 bases in between.